These T cell receptor beta chains were read from a single sample in a study of Ad26.COV2.S vaccination and SARS-CoV-2 variants. Data came from immunoSEQ multiplex PCR; TCRdb stores just in-frame clones and leaves some out. The data hold some 350,000 clones, with approximately 90% observed a single time. The starting material was peripheral blood, obtained after recovery from COVID-19. The receptors were sampled from a human donor who had recovered from COVID-19. Each CDR3 is given with its conserved first and last residue. D genes are given only for firm matches. Clone size is shown for a subset of rows, as once, few, many or a class of expanded clone.

D | size | J | V | CDR3 | DNA
TRBD1 | NA | TRBJ1-4 | TRBV10-2 | CASQPHPGTAILTNEKLFF | TGCGCCAGCCAACCCCACCCCGGGACAGCCATCCTGACTAATGAAAAACTGTTTTTT
NA | once | TRBJ2-7 | TRBV6-2/TRBV6-3 | CASSARALQYF | TGTGCCAGCAGCGCCAGGGCTCTGCAGTACTTC
TRBD1 | NA | TRBJ1-3 | TRBV4-1 | CASSQPTGGDGNTIYF | TGCGCCAGCAGCCAACCGACAGGGGGCGATGGAAACACCATATATTTT
NA | NA | TRBJ2-2 | TRBV20-1 | CSANRGGELFF | TGCAGTGCTAACCGGGGCGGGGAGCTGTTTTTT
NA | NA | TRBJ2-1 | TRBV21-1 | CASPTRGYATSYNEQFF | TGTGCCAGCCCTACTAGGGGGTACGCCACTTCTTACAATGAGCAGTTCTTC
NA | NA | TRBJ1-5 | TRBV21-1 | CAHTPGYNQPQHF | TGTGCCCACACACCGGGATACAATCAGCCCCAGCATTTT
NA | NA | TRBJ2-3 | TRBV7-9 | CASSLDLGGRTDTQYF | TGTGCCAGCAGCTTAGACCTAGGGGGGCGCACAGATACGCAGTATTTT
TRBD2 | NA | TRBJ2-5 | TRBV5-4 | CASSRQLAEETQYF | TGTGCCAGCAGCCGCCAGCTAGCGGAAGAGACCCAGTACTTC
NA | NA | TRBJ1-2 | TRBV11-2 | CASSFGQGGYGYTF | TGTGCCAGCAGCTTCGGCCAGGGTGGCTATGGCTACACCTTC
TRBD2 | NA | TRBJ2-1 | TRBV6-5 | CASRSRASGVDEQFF | TGTGCCAGCAGATCCAGGGCTAGCGGGGTGGATGAGCAGTTCTTC
NA | NA | TRBJ1-5 | TRBV4-1 | CASSQEAVQPQHF | TGCGCCAGCAGCCAAGAAGCGGTCCAGCCCCAGCATTTT
TRBD1 | NA | TRBJ1-2 | TRBV6-5 | CASSYSGQGGNSYTF | TGTGCCAGCAGTTACAGTGGACAGGGCGGGAATAGCTACACCTTC
NA | few | TRBJ1-2 | TRBV19 | CASSNSQFGGYTF | TGTGCCAGTAGTAACAGTCAATTTGGTGGCTACACCTTC
NA | NA | TRBJ1-2 | TRBV9 | CASSVEAGANYGYTF | TGTGCCAGCAGCGTAGAAGCAGGCGCTAACTATGGCTACACCTTC
NA | few | TRBJ1-5 | TRBV6-6 | CASILKDSNQPQHF | TGTGCCAGCATACTCAAGGATAGCAATCAGCCCCAGCATTTT
NA | once | TRBJ2-2 | TRBV13 | CASSLMTDTGELFF | TGTGCCAGCAGCTTAATGACGGACACCGGGGAGCTGTTTTTT
TRBD2 | few | TRBJ2-6 | TRBV7-9 | CASRLGEGDGANVLTF | TGTGCCAGCAGATTAGGGGAGGGAGATGGGGCCAACGTCCTGACTTTC
NA | NA | TRBJ2-7 | TRBV9 | CASSAQGQGTSEQYF | TGTGCCAGCAGTGCCCAGGGGCAGGGCACTTCCGAGCAGTACTTC
TRBD1 | NA | TRBJ1-2 | TRBV5-4 | CAGQGNYGYTF | TGTGCCGGACAGGGGAACTATGGCTACACCTTC
NA | NA | TRBJ1-1 | TRBV5-1 | CASSLMGWDTEAFF | TGCGCCAGCAGCTTGATGGGTTGGGACACTGAAGCTTTCTTT
NA | NA | TRBJ1-2 | TRBV3-1/TRBV3-2 | CASSQEGSYGYTF | TGTGCCAGCAGCCAAGAGGGATCCTATGGCTACACCTTC
NA | NA | TRBJ2-5 | TRBV9 | CASSRYQETQYF | TGTGCCAGCAGCCGGTACCAAGAGACCCAGTACTTC
NA | NA | TRBJ2-3 | TRBV27 | CASNEGGHRDTQYF | TGTGCCAGCAACGAGGGGGGCCATAGAGATACGCAGTATTTT
TRBD1 | NA | TRBJ2-1 | TRBV5-1 | CASSLFQGVGGEQFF | TGCGCCAGCAGCTTGTTCCAGGGGGTTGGAGGTGAGCAGTTCTTC